This passage covers 30 T cell receptor beta chains from one sample sequenced in a study of human versus mouse CDR3 diversity and MHC coevolution (dated by TCRdb to about 2017). Library method: the immunoSEQ multiplex PCR assay. The immuneACCESS repertoire file appears here via TCRdb, limited to in-frame rearrangements. These files lack a portion of the clones; in checked studies, under half of the deficit traces to unresolved V genes, and the cause of the others is not known. For this sample there are about 77,000 clones; roughly 92% appear just once. The top ten clonotypes cover more than 0.13% of the sample. Sample: naive CD4+ T cells from blood. Read against the paper, the sample's cell subset or site label means: CD45RO-negative CD62L-positive naive CD4 T cells. Every receptor here comes from a person aged 30-70 years in good health.

The chain carries TRBV5-1 and TRBJ1-1; D is perhaps TRBD1 (6 bases). Trimming cost V 5 bases and J 3 bases, with 14 bases left between them. The germline V gene has CDR1 SGHRS and CDR2 YFSETQ. The CDR3 loop spans 14 amino acids. This CDR3 reads CASRAGDGYTEAFF. CDR3 nucleotide sequence: TGCGCCAGCAGAGCAGGGGATGGGTACACTGAAGCTTTCTTT.

This clone was recorded once. The J gene is TRBJ1-2, the V gene TRBV7-9, with 8 nucleotides matching TRBD1. V shed 0 bases and J 4 bases; nucleotides not matched to a gene: 1. Germline V gene data show CDR1 as SEHNR and CDR2 as FQNEAQ (reference sequence). The CDR3 spans 14 residues. CDR3 DNA sequence: TGTGCCAGCAGCTTAGCGGGACAGGCCTATGGCTACACCTTC. It codes for CASSLAGQAYGYTF.

The chain couples TRBV6-6 to TRBJ1-6; 7 bases agree with TRBD1. Losses at the gene ends were 5 bases for V and 7 bases for J; bases not matched to a gene: 8. From germline, CDR1 is MNHNY and CDR2 SVGAGI (reference sequence). The CDR3 consists of 15 residues. For the CDR3, the DNA is TGTGCCAGCAGTGATGGGGACAGCGCAAATTCACCCCTCCACTTT. This sequence encodes CASSDGDSANSPLHF.

The rearrangement uses TRBV18 and TRBJ1-4, with TRBD1 matching over 9 bases. V lost 0 bases and J lost 10; bases outside the gene matches: 6. Germline CDR1 KGHSH, CDR2 LQKENI. There are 15 residues in the CDR3. The chain's CDR3 is CASSPPWTGVPKLFF. The CDR3 nucleotides are TGTGCCAGCTCACCACCATGGACAGGGGTCCCAAAACTGTTTTTT.

The V gene is TRBV27, the J gene TRBJ2-7; D is perhaps TRBD2 (5 bases). CDR3 length equals 16 residues. V lost 2 bases and J 2 bases, leaving 16 bases between the germline ends. Germline V gene lookup returns CDR1 MNHEY and CDR2 SMNVEV (reference sequence). CDR3 nucleotides: TGTGCCAGCAGTTTAAACCCCTCGGGATATACCTACGAGCAGTACTTC. Residues: CASSLNPSGYTYEQYF.

J is TRBJ1-4 and V is TRBV5-1; 10 nucleotides align to TRBD1. Per the germline V gene, CDR1 is SGHRS and CDR2 is YFSETQ. The CDR3 consists of 15 residues. V lost 3 bases to trimming and J lost 5 bases; unmatched junction nucleotides: 4. The CDR3, as DNA: TGCGCCAGCAGCTCCCGGACAGGGGGAAATGAAAAACTGTTTTTT. Translated: CASSSRTGGNEKLFF.

The chain couples TRBV7-3 to TRBJ2-3, with 10 bases lining up with TRBD2. Trimming removed 5 bases from V and 1 base from J; junction bases left unmatched: 3. Germline V gene data show CDR1 as SGHTA and CDR2 as FQGTGA. This CDR3 has 15 residues. The CDR3 sequence: CASSALAGGTDTQYF. CDR3 nucleotide sequence: TGTGCCAGCAGCGCCCTAGCGGGGGGCACAGATACGCAGTATTTT.

The V call is TRBV6-5, the J call TRBJ1-2, with 7 positions matching TRBD1. The CDR3 consists of 14 residues. CDR1 and CDR2 from the germline V gene are MNHEY and SVGAGI. J was trimmed by 4 bases and V by 6 bases; bases with no gene match: 8. CDR3 DNA: TGTGCCAGCAGCCCACAGGGGTTAGGCTATGGCTACACCTTC. Translating gives CASSPQGLGYGYTF.

The chain joins TRBV30 to TRBJ2-7, with D possibly being TRBD2 (7 bases). The CDR3 consists of 16 residues. V gave up 3 bases and J gave up 1 base, with 19 bases separating them. CDR1 is GTSNPN and CDR2 is SVGIG in the germline V gene (reference sequence). CDR3 residues: CAWSAFRGAGSYEQYF. CDR3 coding DNA: TGTGCCTGGAGCGCCTTTCGGGGGGCCGGGTCCTACGAGCAGTACTTC.

The V and J genes are TRBV4-2 and TRBJ2-1, with D perhaps TRBD2 (6 bases). The CDR3 consists of 13 residues. Trimming took 0 bases from V and 10 from J, leaving 10 bases between them. CDR1 and CDR2 (germline): LGHNA, YNFKEQ. The CDR3, as DNA: TGTGCCAGCAGCCAAGAAGGAGGAGGGGAGCAGTTCTTC. Protein product: CASSQEGGGEQFF.

V is TRBV18 and J is TRBJ1-5; D is unresolved. The CDR3 loop spans 15 amino acids. Germline loops: CDR1 KGHSH, CDR2 LQKENI. The V gene lost 1 base and the J gene lost 7 bases, with 14 bases spanning the gap. The CDR3 spells CASSPQHGVEQPQHF. DNA of the CDR3: TGTGCCAGCTCACCACAGCACGGGGTAGAGCAGCCCCAGCATTTT. Using reference TRBV18 and TRBJ1-5 for the parts outside the CDR3, the full variable domain is NAGVMQNPRHLVRRRGQEARLRCSPMKGHSHVYWYRQLPEEGLKFMVYLQKENIIDESGMPKERFSAEFPKEGPSILRIQQVVRGDSAAYFCASSPQHGVEQPQHFGDGTRLSIL.

This sequence joins TRBV10-3 and TRBJ2-3, with 13 bases fitting TRBD2. Germline V gene data show CDR1 as ENHRY and CDR2 as SYGVKD. The length of the CDR3 is 16 residues. V was clipped by 6 bases and J by 1 base; unmatched bases: 4. The CDR3 here is CAISRTSGGGTDTQYF. The CDR3 DNA reads TGTGCCATCAGCCGGACTAGCGGGGGTGGCACAGATACGCAGTATTTT.

The chain employs TRBV18 and TRBJ2-1; no reliable D call. Per the germline V gene, CDR1 is KGHSH and CDR2 is LQKENI. The ends were cut back, 0 bases at V and 7 bases at J, with 7 bases in the middle. The CDR3 is 13 residues long. The CDR3 loop reads CASSPPEINEQFF. Here the CDR3 DNA reads TGTGCCAGCTCACCACCGGAGATAAATGAGCAGTTCTTC.

This sequence joins TRBV28 and TRBJ2-7, with TRBD1 matching 12 bases. The CDR3 is made up of 13 amino acids. V dropped 5 bases and J dropped 11; count of bases not matched to a gene: 7. Looked up from germline, CDR1 is MDHEN and CDR2 is SYDVKM. In DNA, the CDR3 is TGTGCCAGCAGTACCGGGACAGGGGGCGTGGAGTACTTC. It encodes CASSTGTGGVEYF.

This clone has just a few counts. The chain joins TRBV6-4 to TRBJ1-5; possible D gene TRBD1, 5 bases. Per the germline V gene, CDR1 is MRHNA and CDR2 is SNTAGT. The CDR3 is 16 residues long. V dropped 0 bases and J dropped 7 bases, with 16 bases sitting between them. In DNA, the CDR3 is TGTGCCAGCAGTGACTCGAAAGGGGAAACTGGGCAGCCCCAGCATTTT. This codes for CASSDSKGETGQPQHF.

CDR3 sequence (DNA): TGCGCCAGCAGCCAAGGCGGAGGGAATGGCTACACCTTC. Translated, it gives CASSQGGGNGYTF. The chain carries TRBV4-1 and TRBJ1-2; D not certain. Per germline, CDR1 MGHRA and CDR2 YSYEKL. Trimming shortened V by 1 base and J by 6 bases, and 9 bases separated the two germline ends. CDR3 length: 13 residues.

The CDR3 region has the DNA TGCAGCGCCCTTTTGACAGGGCGTGCGGAGACCCAGTACTTC. The encoded protein is CSALLTGRAETQYF. The genes are TRBV29-1 and TRBJ2-5, with TRBD1 matching over 7 bases. The junction had 13 bases not matched to a gene; V was cut back by 7 bases and J by 5 bases. Germline assignment: CDR1 SQVTM and CDR2 ANQGSEA. This CDR3 contains 14 residues.

V and J are TRBV7-2 and TRBJ1-2; possibly TRBD1 for D (6 bases). Between the trimmed V and J ends, which lost 7 bases and 4 bases, there was a span of 19 bases. The CDR3 covers 15 residues. Germline-derived CDR1 and CDR2 are SGHTA and FQGNSA. CDR3 nucleotide sequence: TGTGCCAGCAACCCAATAGGCGCAGGGGCCTATGGCTACACCTTC. Amino acid sequence: CASNPIGAGAYGYTF.

The chain uses TRBV5-4 and TRBJ2-1; TRBD2 might be the D (6 bases). The germline CDR1 and CDR2 sequences are SGHNT and YYREEE (reference sequence). This CDR3 spans 15 amino acids. Trimming shortened V by 3 bases and J by 5 bases, and 15 bases separated the two germline ends. CDR3 coding DNA: TGTGCCAGCAGCTCGTGGGGAGGACGAAACAATGAGCAGTTCTTC. Residues: CASSSWGGRNNEQFF. Looking up the rest from reference TRBV5-4 and TRBJ2-1 gives the full variable domain: ETGVTQSPTHLIKTRGQQVTLRCSSQSGHNTVSWYQQALGQGPQFIFQYYREEENGRGNFPPRFSGLQFPNYSSELNVNALELDDSALYLCASSSWGGRNNEQFFGPGTRLTVL.

The chain has TRBV6-1 and TRBJ1-2; D is ambiguous. There are 15 residues in the CDR3. The germline CDR1 and CDR2 sequences are MNHNS and SASEGT. Trimming cost V 1 base and J 4 bases, with 13 bases left between them. The CDR3, as DNA: TGTGCCAGCAGTGAAGGTAGTACAGTACCCTATGGCTACACCTTC. It encodes CASSEGSTVPYGYTF.

This clone was seen only once. The V call is TRBV5-1, the J call TRBJ2-3; 9 positions agree with TRBD2. This CDR3 region has 16 residues. CDR1 and CDR2 from the germline V gene are SGHRS and YFSETQ. V was pared by 4 bases and J by 5 bases, with 11 bases of the junction left unmatched. The CDR3 reads CASSPGSSGIIDTQYF. In DNA form, the CDR3 reads TGCGCCAGCAGCCCCGGTTCTAGCGGGATTATAGATACGCAGTATTTT. Full variable domain (remainder filled in from reference TRBV5-1 and TRBJ2-3): KAGVTQTPRYLIKTRGQQVTLSCSPISGHRSVSWYQQTPGQGLQFLFEYFSETQRNKGNFPGRFSGRQFSNSRSEMNVSTLELGDSALYLCASSPGSSGIIDTQYFGPGTRLTVL.

The chain couples TRBV6-1 to TRBJ1-2, with 8 bases lining up with TRBD1. The CDR3 totals 13 residues. Trimming removed 10 bases from V and 4 bases from J; junction bases left unmatched: 8. CDR1 MNHNS and CDR2 SASEGT come from the germline V gene. The CDR3 region has the DNA TGTGCCACCAGATTGACAGGGGCCTATGGCTACACCTTC. It specifies CATRLTGAYGYTF.

The chain couples TRBV6-5 to TRBJ2-7; 9 bases map to TRBD2. The CDR3 extends over 15 amino acids. J gave up 4 bases and V 3 bases, and 7 bases lay outside the gene matches. Germline V CDR1 and CDR2: MNHEY, SVGAGI. The CDR3 spells CASSYRREGRYEQYF. CDR3 nucleotide sequence: TGTGCCAGCAGTTATCGGCGGGAGGGGCGGTACGAGCAGTACTTC.

Only one count was recorded for this clone. The chain uses TRBV2 and TRBJ2-5, with 9 bases aligning to TRBD2. CDR1 is SNHLY, CDR2 FYNNEI, per germline. The CDR3 length is 16 residues. Germline trimming cut 5 bases from V and 4 bases from J; bases unmatched to any gene: 11. The CDR3 loop is CASSLRPSGETETQYF. The CDR3 DNA reads as TGTGCCAGCAGTCTCCGTCCTAGCGGGGAAACAGAGACCCAGTACTTC.

The chain combines TRBV18 with TRBJ1-1; 7 bases agree with TRBD1. V lost 4 bases to trimming and J lost 1 base; unmatched junction nucleotides: 0. Looked up from germline, CDR1 is KGHSH and CDR2 is LQKENI. This CDR3 spans 13 amino acids. The CDR3 DNA follows: TGTGCCAGCTCACAGGGGGCGAACACTGAAGCTTTCTTT. Its protein product is CASSQGANTEAFF.

The CDR3 coding sequence is TGTGCCAGCAGTGTCAGGGTCCAGGCTGAAGCTTTCTTT. Its protein is CASSVRVQAEAFF. The rearrangement joins TRBV2 to TRBJ1-1, with TRBD1 as a possible D gene (5 bases). This CDR3 region has 13 residues. Germline V CDR1 and CDR2: SNHLY, FYNNEI. V lost 4 bases and J lost 6, with 12 bases in between.

The rearrangement uses TRBV19 and TRBJ2-3, with TRBD2 matching 10 bases. CDR1 is LNHDA, CDR2 SQIVND, per germline (reference sequence). The CDR3 is 17 amino acids. The J segment lost 3 bases and the V segment lost 4 bases, leaving 10 bases of the junction unmatched. CDR3 bases: TGTGCCAGTAGTACCGACCTTGGAGCGGGGGGGACAGATACGCAGTATTTT. It specifies CASSTDLGAGGTDTQYF.

This clone was picked up one time. The chain links TRBV12-5 to TRBJ2-7, with TRBD1 as a possible D gene (5 bases). The germline V gene has CDR1 LGHNT and CDR2 FRNRAP. There are 16 residues in the CDR3. Trimming took off 4 bases at V and 4 bases at J, with 20 bases between the two ends. This chain's CDR3 is CASGSRNQGDGYEQYF. The CDR3 bases are TGTGCTAGTGGTTCGAGAAATCAGGGCGACGGGTACGAGCAGTACTTC.

This chain uses TRBV6-1 with TRBJ1-5; 8 bases align to TRBD1. Trimming at V came to 5 bases and at J to 9 bases, leaving 9 bases not matched to a gene. The CDR3 is 14 residues long. Germline V gene data show CDR1 as MNHNS and CDR2 as SASEGT. In DNA, the CDR3 is TGTGCCAGCAGTTCGGACAGGGCCCTAGGGCCCCAGCATTTT. The encoded protein is CASSSDRALGPQHF.

The chain joins TRBV28 to TRBJ2-7; 12 positions match TRBD1. Trimming took 4 bases from V and 2 from J; bases not matched to a gene: 3. The CDR3 sequence is 15 residues long. Germline V CDR1 and CDR2: MDHEN, SYDVKM. The CDR3 region is CASSSGQGATYEQYF. In nucleotides, the CDR3 is TGTGCCAGCAGTTCGGGACAGGGGGCTACCTACGAGCAGTACTTC.